The 4 T cell receptor beta chains reported below all come from one sample, sequenced in a study of blood T cells in healthy people across ages. A second roughly 6 to 12 cycle PCR used barcoded and J-beta primers. TCRdb passed the 5' RACE reads through MiXCR, listing each CDR3 protein once. The table has around 1.5 million distinct CDR3 sequences, approximately 59% seen once. Sequenced: blood. These receptors came from a man aged 18 to 29 in good health.

Written as DNA, the CDR3 is TGCGCCAGCAGATTAGCGGGAAAAACCTACGAGCAGTACTTC. This translates into CASRLAGKTYEQYF. The chain has TRBV5-1 and TRBJ2-1, with TRBD2 matching 8 bases. The last part of the DNA fits TRBJ2-7 better; the J call may be wrong. Germline assignment: CDR1 SGHRS and CDR2 YFSETQ. This CDR3 contains 14 residues.

In this sample, this clonotype turned up a few times. The chain is built from TRBV20-1 and TRBJ2-6; no definite D call. The CDR3 runs 14 residues. Looked up from germline, CDR1 is DFQATT and CDR2 is SNEGSKA (reference sequence). V was cut by 3 bases and J by 3 bases, with 9 bases left in between. CDR3 amino acids: CSARDVIGANVLTF. In nucleotides, the CDR3 is TGCAGTGCTAGGGATGTCATTGGGGCCAACGTCCTGACTTTC.

There are a few counts of this clonotype. The chain employs TRBV4-1 and TRBJ2-1, with D hard to call. The CDR3 contains 17 residues. Trimming shortened V by 1 base and J by 0 bases, and 13 bases separated the two germline ends. Per germline, CDR1 MGHRA and CDR2 YSYEKL. CDR3 sequence: CASSQGPPKGSYNEQFF. DNA of the CDR3: TGCGCCAGCAGCCAAGGACCTCCTAAGGGCTCCTACAATGAGCAGTTCTTC.

This clonotype turned up a few times. This CDR3 reads CASSQESGSFGEQYF. CDR3 DNA: TGTGCCAGCAGCCAAGAGAGCGGATCCTTCGGGGAGCAGTACTTC. The chain couples TRBV3-1 to TRBJ2-7; possibly TRBD2 for D (5 bases). With 0 bases removed from V and 7 bases from J, the gap between germline ends came to 16 bases. The CDR3 consists of 15 residues. Germline lookup yields CDR1 LGHDT and CDR2 YNNKEL (reference sequence).